Sequencing of this TCR beta chain was carried out in a study of blood T cell repertoires in COVID-19. Patients from Seattle were sampled longitudinally, starting during active infection. Source study methods: Cell counts per sample came from amplifying reference gene primers. TCRdb's table, derived via immunoSEQ multiplex PCR, lists solely in-frame clones and lacks some. V and J calls and clone size come straight from that table; D and trimming were deduced from the DNA. The sample carries about 480,000 clones, roughly 91% recorded once. V dropped 5 bases and J dropped 1 base, with 11 bases sitting between them. Germline CDR1 SGHAT, CDR2 FQNNGV. This CDR3 is 14 amino acids long.

This sequence joins TRBV11-2 and TRBJ2-5, with D hard to call. This TCR came from a woman aged 45-65 years with COVID-19, enrolled during active disease. The sequencing sample was made of peripheral blood. The CDR3 sequence is CASSLFDFQETQYF. DNA for the CDR3: TGTGCCAGCAGCCTCTTCGACTTCCAAGAGACCCAGTACTTC. Full variable domain (missing parts from reference TRBV11-2 and TRBJ2-5): EAGVAQSPRYKIIEKRQSVAFWCNPISGHATLYWYQQILGQGPKLLIQFQNNGVVDDSQLPKDRFSAERLKGVDSTLKIQPAKLEDSAVYLCASSLFDFQETQYFGPGTRLLVL.